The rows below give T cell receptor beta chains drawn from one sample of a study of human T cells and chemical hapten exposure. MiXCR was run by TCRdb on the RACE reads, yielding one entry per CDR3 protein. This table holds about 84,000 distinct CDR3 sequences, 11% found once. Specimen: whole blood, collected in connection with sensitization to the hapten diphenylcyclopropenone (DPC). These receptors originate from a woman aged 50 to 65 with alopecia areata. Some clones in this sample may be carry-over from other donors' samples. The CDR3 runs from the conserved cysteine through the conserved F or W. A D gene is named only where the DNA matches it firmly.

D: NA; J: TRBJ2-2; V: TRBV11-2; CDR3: CASSFKRTNTGELFF
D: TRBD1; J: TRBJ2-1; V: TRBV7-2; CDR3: CASSLAGQGSFNEQFF
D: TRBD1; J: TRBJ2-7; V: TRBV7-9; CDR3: CASSRVPGGPGEQYF
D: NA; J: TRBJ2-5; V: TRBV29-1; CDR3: CSVAQGSGGETQYF
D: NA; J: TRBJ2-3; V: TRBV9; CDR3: CASSVEKGAPDTQYF
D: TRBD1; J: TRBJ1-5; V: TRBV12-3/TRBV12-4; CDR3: CASRSGTGHQPQHF
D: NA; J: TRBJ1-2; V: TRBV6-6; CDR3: CASSYSKGSYGYTF
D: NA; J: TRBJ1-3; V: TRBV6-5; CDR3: CASSLTWHGLSGNTIYF
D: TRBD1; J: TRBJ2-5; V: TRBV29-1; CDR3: CSVGQGGETQYF
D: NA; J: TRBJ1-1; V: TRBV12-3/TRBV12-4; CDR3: CASSLDTRYTEAFF
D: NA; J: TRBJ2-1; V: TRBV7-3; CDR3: CASSLDSRNWNEQFF
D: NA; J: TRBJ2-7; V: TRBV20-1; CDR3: CSARISSSGEQYF
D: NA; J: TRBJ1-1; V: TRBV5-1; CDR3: CASSLVQSTEAFF
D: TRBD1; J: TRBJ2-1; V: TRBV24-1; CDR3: CATSDSPGQGNNEQFF
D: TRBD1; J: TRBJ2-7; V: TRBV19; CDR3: CASSSAGTGAQMYEQYF
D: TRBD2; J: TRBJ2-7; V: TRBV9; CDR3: CASSPEGLAGYEQYF
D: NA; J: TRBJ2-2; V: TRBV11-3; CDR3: CASSLQRAGELFF
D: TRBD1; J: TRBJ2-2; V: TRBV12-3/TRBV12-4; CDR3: CASNIRDRGLNLNTGELFF
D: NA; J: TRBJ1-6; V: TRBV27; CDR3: CASSFAQSPLHF
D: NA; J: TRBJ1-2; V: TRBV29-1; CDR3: CSVEVGGGYTF